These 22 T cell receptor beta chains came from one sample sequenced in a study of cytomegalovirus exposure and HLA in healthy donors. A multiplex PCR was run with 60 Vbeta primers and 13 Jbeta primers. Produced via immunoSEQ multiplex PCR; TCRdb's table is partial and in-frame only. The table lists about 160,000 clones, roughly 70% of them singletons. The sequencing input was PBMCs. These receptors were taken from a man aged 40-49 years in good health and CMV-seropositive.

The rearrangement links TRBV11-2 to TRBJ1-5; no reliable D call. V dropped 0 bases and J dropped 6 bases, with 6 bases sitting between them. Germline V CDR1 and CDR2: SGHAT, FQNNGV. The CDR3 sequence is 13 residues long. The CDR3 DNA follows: TGTGCCAGCAGCTTAGACTCTTTTCAGCCCCAGCATTTT. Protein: CASSLDSFQPQHF.

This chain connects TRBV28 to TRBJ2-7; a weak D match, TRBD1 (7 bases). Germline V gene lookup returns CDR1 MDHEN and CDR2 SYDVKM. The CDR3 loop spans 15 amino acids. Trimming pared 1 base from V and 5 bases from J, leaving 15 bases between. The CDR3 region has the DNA TGTGCCAGCAGTTTATCTGGAGGGGGCGTCGACGAGCAGTACTTC. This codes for CASSLSGGGVDEQYF.

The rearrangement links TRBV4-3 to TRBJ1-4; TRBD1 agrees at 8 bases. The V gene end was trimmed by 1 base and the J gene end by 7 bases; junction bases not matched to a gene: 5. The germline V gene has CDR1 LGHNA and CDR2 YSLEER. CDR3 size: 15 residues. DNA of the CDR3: TGCGCCAGCAGCCAAGCCTTGGACAGGGCTGAAAAACTGTTTTTT. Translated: CASSQALDRAEKLFF.

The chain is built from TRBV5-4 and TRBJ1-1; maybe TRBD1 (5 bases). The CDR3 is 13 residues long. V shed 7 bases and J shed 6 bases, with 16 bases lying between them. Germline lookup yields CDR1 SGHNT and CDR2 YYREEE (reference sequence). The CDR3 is CASLSLGGAEAFF. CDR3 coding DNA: TGTGCCAGCCTCTCTCTGGGGGGGGCTGAAGCTTTCTTT.

DNA of the CDR3: TGTGCCAGCAGTGGGGGCAGGGGGAACACTGAAGCTTTCTTT. As protein: CASSGGRGNTEAFF. This chain links TRBV2 with TRBJ1-1, with D possibly being TRBD1 (6 bases). Germline V lookup: CDR1 SNHLY, CDR2 FYNNEI. This CDR3 is built from 14 residues. V was cut by 4 bases and J by 1 base, with 10 bases left in between.

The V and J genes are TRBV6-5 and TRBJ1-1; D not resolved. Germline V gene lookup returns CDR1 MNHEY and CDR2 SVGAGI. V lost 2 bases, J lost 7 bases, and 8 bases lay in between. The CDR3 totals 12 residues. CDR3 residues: CASSYAGNEAFF. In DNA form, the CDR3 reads TGTGCCAGCAGTTACGCCGGTAATGAAGCTTTCTTT.

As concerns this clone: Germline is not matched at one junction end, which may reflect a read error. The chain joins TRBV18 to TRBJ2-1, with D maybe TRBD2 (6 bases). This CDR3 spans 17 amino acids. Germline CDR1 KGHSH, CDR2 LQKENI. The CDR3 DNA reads TGTGCCAGCCCACCACCGGTCCCAGGGACTGGGGCCAATGAGCAGTTCTTC. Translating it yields CASPPPVPGTGANEQFF.

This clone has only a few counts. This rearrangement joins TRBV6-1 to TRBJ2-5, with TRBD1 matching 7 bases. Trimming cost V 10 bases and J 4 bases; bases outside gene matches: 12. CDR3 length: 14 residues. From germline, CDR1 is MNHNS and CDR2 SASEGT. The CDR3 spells CAIRQGRAGETQYF. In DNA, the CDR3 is TGTGCCATACGACAGGGCAGGGCCGGAGAGACCCAGTACTTC.

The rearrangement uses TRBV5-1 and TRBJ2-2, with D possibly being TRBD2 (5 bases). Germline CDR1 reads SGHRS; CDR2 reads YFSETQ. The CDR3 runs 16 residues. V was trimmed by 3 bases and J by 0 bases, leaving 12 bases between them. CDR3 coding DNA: TGCGCCAGCAGCTACTTCCGGGGTGCGAACACCGGGGAGCTGTTTTTT. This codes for CASSYFRGANTGELFF.

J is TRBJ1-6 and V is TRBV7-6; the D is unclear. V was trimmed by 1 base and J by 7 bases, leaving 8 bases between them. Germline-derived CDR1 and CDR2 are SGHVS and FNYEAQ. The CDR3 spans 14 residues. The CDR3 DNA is TGTGCCAGCAGCTTAGTTTCGAGCAATTCACCCCTCCACTTT. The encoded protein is CASSLVSSNSPLHF.

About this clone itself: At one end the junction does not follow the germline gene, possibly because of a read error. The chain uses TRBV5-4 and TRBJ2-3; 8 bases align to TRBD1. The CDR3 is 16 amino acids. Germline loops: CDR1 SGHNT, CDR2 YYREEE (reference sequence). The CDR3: CASSPWAGGGTGTQYF. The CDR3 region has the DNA TGTGCCAGCAGCCCCTGGGCAGGGGGCGGCACAGGTACGCAGTATTTT.

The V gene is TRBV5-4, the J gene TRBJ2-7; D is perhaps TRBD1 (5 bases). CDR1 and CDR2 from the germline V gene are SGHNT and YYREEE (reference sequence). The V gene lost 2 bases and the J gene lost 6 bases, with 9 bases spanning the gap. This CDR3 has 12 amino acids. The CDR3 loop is CASSFSGIEQYF. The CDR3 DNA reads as TGTGCCAGCAGCTTCTCAGGGATCGAGCAGTACTTC.

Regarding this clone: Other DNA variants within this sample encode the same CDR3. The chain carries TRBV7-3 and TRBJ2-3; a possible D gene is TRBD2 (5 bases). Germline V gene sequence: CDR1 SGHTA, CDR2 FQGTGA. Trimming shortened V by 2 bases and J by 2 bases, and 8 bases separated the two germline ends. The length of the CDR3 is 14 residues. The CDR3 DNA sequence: TGTGCCAGCAGCTTACGGGGTTCCACAGATACGCAGTATTTT. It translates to CASSLRGSTDTQYF.

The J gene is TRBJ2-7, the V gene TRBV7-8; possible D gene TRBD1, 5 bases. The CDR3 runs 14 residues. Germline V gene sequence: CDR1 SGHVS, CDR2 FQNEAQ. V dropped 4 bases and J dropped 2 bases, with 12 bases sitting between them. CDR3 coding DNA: TGTGCCAGCAGCTCGCAGGGCCACCCCTACGAGCAGTACTTC. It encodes CASSSQGHPYEQYF.

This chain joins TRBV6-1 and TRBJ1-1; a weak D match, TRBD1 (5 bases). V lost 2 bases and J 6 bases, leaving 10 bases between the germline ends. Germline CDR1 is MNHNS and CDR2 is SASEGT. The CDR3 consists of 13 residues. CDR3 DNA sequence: TGTGCCAGCAGTGAACGTCCAGGGCCTGAAGCTTTCTTT. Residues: CASSERPGPEAFF.

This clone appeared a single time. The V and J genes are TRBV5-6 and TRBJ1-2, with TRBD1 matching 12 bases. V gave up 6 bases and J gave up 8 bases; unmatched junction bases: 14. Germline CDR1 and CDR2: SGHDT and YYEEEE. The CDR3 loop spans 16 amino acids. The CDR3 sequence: CASIPSGTGGVWGYTF. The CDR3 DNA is TGTGCCAGCATCCCTTCCGGGACAGGGGGCGTCTGGGGCTACACCTTC.

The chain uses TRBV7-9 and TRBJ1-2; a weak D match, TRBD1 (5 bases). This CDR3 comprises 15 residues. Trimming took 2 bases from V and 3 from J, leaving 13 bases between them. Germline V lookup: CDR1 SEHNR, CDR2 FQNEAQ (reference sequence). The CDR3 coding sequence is TGTGCCAGCAGCTTATGGGAGGGGTATGACTATGGCTACACCTTC. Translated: CASSLWEGYDYGYTF.

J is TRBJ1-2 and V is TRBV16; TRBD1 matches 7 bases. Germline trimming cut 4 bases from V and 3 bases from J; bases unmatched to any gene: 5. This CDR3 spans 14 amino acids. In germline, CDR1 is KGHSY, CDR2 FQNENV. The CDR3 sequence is CASSPRDSHYGYTF. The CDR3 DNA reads TGTGCCAGCAGCCCCCGGGACAGCCACTATGGCTACACCTTC.

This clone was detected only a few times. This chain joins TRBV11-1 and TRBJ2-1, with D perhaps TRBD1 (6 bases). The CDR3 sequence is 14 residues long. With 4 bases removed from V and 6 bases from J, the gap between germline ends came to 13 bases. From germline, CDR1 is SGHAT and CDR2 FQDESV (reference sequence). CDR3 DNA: TGTGCCAGCAGCTACAGGGTGTGGAGCAATGAGCAGTTCTTC. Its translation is CASSYRVWSNEQFF.

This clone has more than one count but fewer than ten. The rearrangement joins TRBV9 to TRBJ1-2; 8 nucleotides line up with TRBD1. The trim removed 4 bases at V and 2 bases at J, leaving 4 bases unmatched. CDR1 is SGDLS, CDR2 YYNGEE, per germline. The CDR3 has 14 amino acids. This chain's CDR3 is CASSPGQGNYGYTF. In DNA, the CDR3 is TGTGCCAGCAGCCCAGGACAGGGCAACTATGGCTACACCTTC.

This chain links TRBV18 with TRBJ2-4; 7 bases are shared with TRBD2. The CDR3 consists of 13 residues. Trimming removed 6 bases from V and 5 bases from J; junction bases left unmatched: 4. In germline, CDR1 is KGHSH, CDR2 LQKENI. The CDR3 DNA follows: TGTGCCAGCTCCCTAGCGGCGGAAAACATTCAGTACTTC. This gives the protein CASSLAAENIQYF. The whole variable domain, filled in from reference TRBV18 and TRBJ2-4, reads NAGVMQNPRHLVRRRGQEARLRCSPMKGHSHVYWYRQLPEEGLKFMVYLQKENIIDESGMPKERFSAEFPKEGPSILRIQQVVRGDSAAYFCASSLAAENIQYFGAGTRLSVL.

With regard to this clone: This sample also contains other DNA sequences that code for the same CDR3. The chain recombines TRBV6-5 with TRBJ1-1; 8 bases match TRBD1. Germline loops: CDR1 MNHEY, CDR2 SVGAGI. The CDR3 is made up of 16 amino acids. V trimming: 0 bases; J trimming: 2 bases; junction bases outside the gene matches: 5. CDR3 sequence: CASSYSAGGFNTEAFF. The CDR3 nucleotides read TGTGCCAGCAGTTACTCCGCAGGGGGCTTCAACACTGAAGCTTTCTTT.